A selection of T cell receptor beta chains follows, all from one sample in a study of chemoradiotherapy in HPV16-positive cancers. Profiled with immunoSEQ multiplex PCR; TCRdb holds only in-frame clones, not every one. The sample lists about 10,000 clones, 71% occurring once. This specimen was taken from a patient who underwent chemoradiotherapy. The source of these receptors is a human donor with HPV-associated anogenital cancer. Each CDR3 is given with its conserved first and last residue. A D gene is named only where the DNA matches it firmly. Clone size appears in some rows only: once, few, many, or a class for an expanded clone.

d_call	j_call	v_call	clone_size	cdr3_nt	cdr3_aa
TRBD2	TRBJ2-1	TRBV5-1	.	TGCGCCAGCAGGCCAGCGGGGCCATTCAACAATGAGCAGTTCTTC	CASRPAGPFNNEQFF
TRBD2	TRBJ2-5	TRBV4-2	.	TGTGCCAGCAGCCAAGAAAGGAGCGGGGGGTCCGTTCAAGAGACCCAGTACTTC	CASSQERSGGSVQETQYF
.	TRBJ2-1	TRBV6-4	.	TGTGCCAGCAGTGACTCTAGCGAGAATGAGCAGTTCTTC	CASSDSSENEQFF
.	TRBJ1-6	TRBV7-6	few	TGTGCCAGCAGCTTAGAATCAGGGAATTCACCCCTCCACTTT	CASSLESGNSPLHF
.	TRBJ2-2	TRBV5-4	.	TGTGCCAGCAGCTTAATGAACACCGGGGAGCTGTTTTTT	CASSLMNTGELFF
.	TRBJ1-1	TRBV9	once	TGTGCCAGCAGCGTAGCGTCGCTACAGTCTGAAGCTTTCTTT	CASSVASLQSEAFF
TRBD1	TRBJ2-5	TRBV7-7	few	TGTGCCAGCAGCGCCGGGACAGGGTCCCAAGAGACCCAGTACTTC	CASSAGTGSQETQYF
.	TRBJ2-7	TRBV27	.	TGTGCCAGCAGTTTCCGCCAAGGGCCCTACGAGCAGTACTTC	CASSFRQGPYEQYF
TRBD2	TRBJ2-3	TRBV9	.	TGTGCCAGCAGCTGGGGTTTAGCGGGAACAGATACGCAGTATTTT	CASSWGLAGTDTQYF
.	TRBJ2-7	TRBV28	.	TGTGCCAGCGGATCCTACGAGCAGTACTTC	CASGSYEQYF
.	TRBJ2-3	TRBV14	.	TGTGCCAGCAGTATGACTGGGTTAAGCACAGATACGCAGTATTTT	CASSMTGLSTDTQYF
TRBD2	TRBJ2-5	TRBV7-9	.	TGTGCCAGCAGCTTAGGAACTAGCGGGGTCGAGACCCAGTACTTC	CASSLGTSGVETQYF
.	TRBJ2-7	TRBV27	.	TGTGCCAGCAGTTCAGGAGTCTACGAGCAGTACTTC	CASSSGVYEQYF
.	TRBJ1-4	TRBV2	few	TGTGCCAGCGGGGGACGGAATCGAGGGCGTGAAAAACTGTTTTTT	CASGGRNRGREKLFF
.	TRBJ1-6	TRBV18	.	TGTGCCAGCTCACCACTTTCAGGGAGTAATTTACCCCTCCACTTT	CASSPLSGSNLPLHF
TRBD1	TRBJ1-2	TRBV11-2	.	TGTGCCAGCAGCCTCCTCCGCGGGACAGGGTCCTATGGCTACACCTTC	CASSLLRGTGSYGYTF
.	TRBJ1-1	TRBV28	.	TGTGCCAGCACCTGGGGGGCCGGGAACACTGAAGCTTTCTTT	CASTWGAGNTEAFF
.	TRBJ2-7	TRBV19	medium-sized	TGTGCCAGTAGTATGGTGGGGGCCCAGCAGTACTTC	CASSMVGAQQYF
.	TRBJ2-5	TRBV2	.	TGTGCCAGCAGCCTTTTCTTTACAGAGACCCAGTACTTC	CASSLFFTETQYF
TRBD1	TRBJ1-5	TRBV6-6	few	TGTGCCAGCAGTTACATGGACAGGGCTTATCAGCCCCAGCATTTT	CASSYMDRAYQPQHF
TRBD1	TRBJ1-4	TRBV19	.	TGTGCCAGTAGTTCGGGACAGGGGTTAGCAACTAATGAAAAACTGTTTTTT	CASSSGQGLATNEKLFF